This T cell receptor (beta chain) was recovered during a study of cytomegalovirus exposure and HLA in healthy donors. Deletions cut 3 bases from V and 7 bases from J, with 19 bases between. Germline assignment: CDR1 GTSNPN and CDR2 SVGIG (reference sequence). This CDR3 has 14 amino acids. Profiling relied on immunoSEQ multiplex PCR, and the TCRdb table lists in-frame clones only, not all of them. This sample has about 330,000 clones, with about nine tenths found just once. A few counts support this clone. J is TRBJ2-7 and V is TRBV30, with D maybe TRBD1 (5 bases). Sequencing was performed on PBMCs. The clonotype was recovered from a woman aged 25 to 39 in good health and CMV-seropositive. CDR3 protein: CAWRPEPQGVEQYF. In nucleotides, the CDR3 is TGTGCCTGGAGGCCCGAACCTCAAGGGGTGGAGCAGTACTTC.